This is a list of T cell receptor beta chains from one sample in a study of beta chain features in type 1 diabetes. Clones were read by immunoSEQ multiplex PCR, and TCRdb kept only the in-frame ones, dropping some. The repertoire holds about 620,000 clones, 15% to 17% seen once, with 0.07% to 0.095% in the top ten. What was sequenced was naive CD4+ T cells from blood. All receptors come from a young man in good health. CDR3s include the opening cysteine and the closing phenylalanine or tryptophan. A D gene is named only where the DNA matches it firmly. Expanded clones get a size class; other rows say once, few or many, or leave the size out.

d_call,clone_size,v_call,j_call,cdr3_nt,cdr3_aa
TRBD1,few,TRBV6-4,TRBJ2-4,TGTGCCAGCAGTGACGCAAGGACAGGGGGAAACATTCAGTACTTC,CASSDARTGGNIQYF
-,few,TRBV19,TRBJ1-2,TGTGCCAGTAGTATCGGAAGGTCGCCCTTAGGCTACACCTTC,CASSIGRSPLGYTF
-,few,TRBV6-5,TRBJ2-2,TGTGCCAGCAGCGTTGACTTCACCGGGGAGCTGTTTTTT,CASSVDFTGELFF
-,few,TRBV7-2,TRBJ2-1,TGTGCCAGCAGCTATTATTACGACAATGAGCAGTTCTTC,CASSYYYDNEQFF
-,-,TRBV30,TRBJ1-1,TGTGCCTGGAGTATTAGGGGTCGGAACACTGAAGCTTTCTTT,CAWSIRGRNTEAFF
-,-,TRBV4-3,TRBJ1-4,TGCGCCAGCAGCCAACAGACAGGCTATAATGAAAAACTGTTTTTT,CASSQQTGYNEKLFF
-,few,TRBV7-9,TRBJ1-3,TGTGCCAGCAGCTCTCTAGGATATACTGGAAACACCATATATTTT,CASSSLGYTGNTIYF
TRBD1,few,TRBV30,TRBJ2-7,TGTGCCTGGAGTCCGGGACAGGGGCTCTACGAGCAGTACTTC,CAWSPGQGLYEQYF
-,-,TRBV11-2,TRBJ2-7,TGTGCCAGCAGCTCCACGAAGGACTACTCCTACGAGCAGTACTTC,CASSSTKDYSYEQYF
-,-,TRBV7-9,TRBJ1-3,TGTGCCAGCAGCCTGGGGAGCTCTGGAAACACCATATATTTT,CASSLGSSGNTIYF
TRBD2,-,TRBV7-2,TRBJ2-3,TGTGCCAGCAGCTTTAGCGGGACAAGCAGAACAGATACGCAGTATTTT,CASSFSGTSRTDTQYF
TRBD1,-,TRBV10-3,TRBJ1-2,TGTGCCACCAAAGGGACAGGGGGCGACTATGGCTACACCTTC,CATKGTGGDYGYTF
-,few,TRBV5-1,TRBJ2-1,TGCGCCAGCGCCCACGGACAGTTTGGAAATGAGCAGTTCTTC,CASAHGQFGNEQFF
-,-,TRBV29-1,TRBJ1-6,TGCAGCGTTTCGCCCGACCGTCATAATTCACCCCTCCACTTT,CSVSPDRHNSPLHF
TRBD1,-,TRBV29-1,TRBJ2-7,TGCAGCGTCGAATCCCGGGACAGGGATCGGCGCGAGCAGTACTTC,CSVESRDRDRREQYF
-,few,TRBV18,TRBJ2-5,TGTGCCAGCTCACTCGGGACGGGGCAAGAGACCCAGTACTTC,CASSLGTGQETQYF
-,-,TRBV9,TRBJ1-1,TGTGCCAGCAGCGTCGGTCGAATCACTGAAGCTTTCTTT,CASSVGRITEAFF
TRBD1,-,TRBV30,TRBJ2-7,TGTGCCTGGACTTCGGACAGGGCATACGAGCAGTACTTC,CAWTSDRAYEQYF
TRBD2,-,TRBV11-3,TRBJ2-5,TGTGCCAGCAGCCCCGGACTAGCGGGAGACCTGGAGACCCAGTACTTC,CASSPGLAGDLETQYF
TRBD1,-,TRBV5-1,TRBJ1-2,TGCGCCAGCAGCTTCTTGGCTGTCGGACAGGGAGGGTATGGCTACACCTTC,CASSFLAVGQGGYGYTF
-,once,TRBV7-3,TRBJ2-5,TGTGCCAGCAGCTCCGGCGGGGGCGAGGAGACCCAGTACTTC,CASSSGGGEETQYF
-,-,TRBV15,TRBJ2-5,TGTGCCACCAGCAGGGGGGGAGGGGGTCAAGAGACCCAGTACTTC,CATSRGGGGQETQYF
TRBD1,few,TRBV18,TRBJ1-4,TGTGCCAGCTCACCACTGGGACAGGGGTTTGAAAAACTGTTTTTT,CASSPLGQGFEKLFF
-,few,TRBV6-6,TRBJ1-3,TGTGCCAGCAGTCGCAACAGTGGAAACACCATATATTTT,CASSRNSGNTIYF
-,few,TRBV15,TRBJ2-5,TGTGCCACCAGCAGGGGAACAGGGATCGAGACCCAGTACTTC,CATSRGTGIETQYF
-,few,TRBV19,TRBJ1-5,TGTGCCAGTAGTATAGATCGCGGCAATCAGCCCCAGCATTTT,CASSIDRGNQPQHF
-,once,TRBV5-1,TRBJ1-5,TGCGCCAGCAGCTTGGGGTTGTCTAGGGATCAGCCCCAGCATTTT,CASSLGLSRDQPQHF
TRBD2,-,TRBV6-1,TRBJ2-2,TGTGCCAGCAGTGAACTGGGACTAGCGGGTGTGACCGGGGAGCTGTTTTTT,CASSELGLAGVTGELFF
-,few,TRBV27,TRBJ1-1,TGTGCCAGCAGTCTCAGGGACATCCGCACTGAAGCTTTCTTT,CASSLRDIRTEAFF
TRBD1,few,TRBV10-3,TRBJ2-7,TGTGCCATCAGAGAAGCCGGAGGACAGGGGGCAACCGAGCAGTACTTC,CAIREAGGQGATEQYF
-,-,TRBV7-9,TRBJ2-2,TGTGCCAGCAGTTCCCACAGTCCCGGGGAGCTGTTTTTT,CASSSHSPGELFF
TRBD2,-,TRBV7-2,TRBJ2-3,TGTGCCAGCAGCAGACTAGCGGGGAGCTTAATTGGGACAGATACGCAGTATTTT,CASSRLAGSLIGTDTQYF
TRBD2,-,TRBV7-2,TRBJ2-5,TGTGCCAGCAGCTTTGGGGCGCTAGCGGGAAATAGAGTAGAGACCCAGTACTTC,CASSFGALAGNRVETQYF
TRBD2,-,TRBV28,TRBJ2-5,TGTGCCAGCAGTTTACCCCTGACTAGCGGGAGGCTACTAAACTCCCAAGAGACCCAGTACTTC,CASSLPLTSGRLLNSQETQYF
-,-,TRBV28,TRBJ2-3,TGTGCCAGCAGGCCTGAAAGCACAGATACGCAGTATTTT,CASRPESTDTQYF
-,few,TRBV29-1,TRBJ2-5,TGCAGCACAGCGTGGGGAGAGACCCAGTACTTC,CSTAWGETQYF
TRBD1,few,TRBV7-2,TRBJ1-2,TGTGCCAGCAGCTCGGCCGGGACAGCTAACTATGGCTACACCTTC,CASSSAGTANYGYTF
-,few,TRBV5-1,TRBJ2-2,TGCGCCAGCAGCTCCCGGACGGACACCGGGGAGCTGTTTTTT,CASSSRTDTGELFF
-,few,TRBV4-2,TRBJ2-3,TGTGCCAGCAGCCAAGGTGACGGATCTCGGGGAGATACGCAGTATTTT,CASSQGDGSRGDTQYF
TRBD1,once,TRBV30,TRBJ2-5,TGTGCCTGGACGACCGGACAGGCCCTGCAGTACTTC,CAWTTGQALQYF
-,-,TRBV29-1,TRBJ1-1,TGCAGCGTTGAAGACAGGGGAGCGAACACTGAAGCTTTCTTT,CSVEDRGANTEAFF
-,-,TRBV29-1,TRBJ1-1,TGCAGCGGGTCGCGTCGTATTAACACTGAAGCTTTCTTT,CSGSRRINTEAFF
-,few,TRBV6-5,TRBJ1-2,TGTGCCAGCAGTGTCACGAGGCGCCCGGTCGAGGGCTACACCTTC,CASSVTRRPVEGYTF
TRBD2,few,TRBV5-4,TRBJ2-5,TGTGCCAGCAGCTTGAGGTGGGAGGGCCTTTGGGAGACCCAGTACTTC,CASSLRWEGLWETQYF
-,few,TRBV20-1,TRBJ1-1,TGCAGTGCCACTGAAGCTTTCTTT,CSATEAFF
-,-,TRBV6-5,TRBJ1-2,TGTGCCAGCAGTTACTCTCGGACTAACTATGGCTACACCTTC,CASSYSRTNYGYTF
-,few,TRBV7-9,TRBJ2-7,TGTGCCAGCAGCTTGGGATCAGGTCTGAGCTCCTACGAGCAGTACTTC,CASSLGSGLSSYEQYF
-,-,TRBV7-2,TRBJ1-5,TGTGCCAGCAGCTTAGGAGGGGCCCAGCATTTT,CASSLGGAQHF
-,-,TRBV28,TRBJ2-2,TGTGCCGGTCGGGGGACCGGGGAGCTGTTTTTT,CAGRGTGELFF
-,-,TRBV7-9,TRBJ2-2,TGTGCCAGCAGCTTAGACTCGGGCAGGGTCACCGGGGAGCTGTTTTTT,CASSLDSGRVTGELFF
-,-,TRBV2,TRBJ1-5,TGTGCCAGCAGCACCCCAGATCAGCCCCAGCATTTT,CASSTPDQPQHF
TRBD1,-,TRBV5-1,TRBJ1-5,TGCGCCAGCAGCATCGGACAGGAAGGTCAGCCCCAGCATTTT,CASSIGQEGQPQHF
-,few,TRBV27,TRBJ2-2,TGTGCCAGCAGTCCCCAGGGCGCCGGGGAGCTGTTTTTT,CASSPQGAGELFF
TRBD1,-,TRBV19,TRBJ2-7,TGTGCCAGTAGTCCCGACAGGGGTCTCGAGCAGTACTTC,CASSPDRGLEQYF
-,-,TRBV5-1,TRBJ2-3,TGCGCCAGCAGCTTGGGCAGGGGAACAGATACGCAGTATTTT,CASSLGRGTDTQYF